A single sample gave rise to the 25 T cell receptor beta chains below, sequenced in a study of T cell clonality in common variable immunodeficiency. Clones were sequenced by immunoSEQ multiplex PCR, and TCRdb holds only the in-frame ones, with some missing. The specimen has approximately 64,000 clones, none found just once. Sequenced sample: peripheral blood mononuclear cells. These receptors were obtained from a person aged 18 to 70 in good health.

This clone was detected many times. The read ends 3 residues shy of where the CDR3 ends; the end is completed using the germline J gene. The V and J genes are TRBV2 and TRBJ2-3; D unresolved. Germline CDR1 and CDR2: SNHLY and FYNNEI. Trimming took off 2 bases at V and 4 bases at J, with 13 bases between the two ends. There are 15 residues in the CDR3. CDR3 sequence: CASSEIRSKPDTQYF. CDR3 DNA, as far as it was read: TGTGCCAGCAGTGAAATACGTAGTAAGCCAGATACG. Drawing the rest from reference TRBV2 and TRBJ2-3, the complete variable domain is EPEVTQTPSHQVTQMGQEVILRCVPISNHLYFYWYRQILGQKVEFLVSFYNNEISEKSEIFDDQFSVERPDGSNFTLKIRSTKLEDSAMYFCASSEIRSKPDTQYFGPGTRLTVL.

This clone was observed at least ten times. The CDR3 end falls 3 residues outside the read, so it is completed with the germline J gene. The rearrangement uses TRBV2 and TRBJ2-5, with TRBD2 matching over 8 bases. The V gene's germline CDR1 is SNHLY and CDR2 FYNNEI. Trimming at V came to 6 bases and at J to 3 bases, leaving 6 bases not matched to a gene. The CDR3 has 14 residues. The part of the CDR3 DNA that was read is TGTGCCAGCAGGAGGGGACTAGGAAAAGAGACC. This gives the protein CASRRGLGKET. The whole CDR3 reads CASRRGLGKETQYF.

This clone came up many times. The CDR3 end is not reached by the read, which stops 3 residues before it; the germline J gene fills it in. J is TRBJ2-3 and V is TRBV30; D is ambiguous. Germline CDR1 is GTSNPN and CDR2 is SVGIG (reference sequence). V was clipped by 8 bases and J by 2 bases, with 8 bases between them. The CDR3 is 11 amino acids. CDR3 region: CAGTVTDTQYF. Incomplete CDR3 DNA: TGTGCCGGTACTGTCACAGATACG.

The table lists this clone with many counts. The CDR3 DNA, read in part, is TGTGCCAGTAGTATTCCCCAGAGGGATACG. Amino acids: CASSIPQRDT. The CDR3 as a whole reads CASSIPQRDTQYF. The V and J genes are TRBV19 and TRBJ2-3; D is ambiguous. The sequence runs out 3 residues before the end of the CDR3; the remainder is reconstructed from the germline J gene. The CDR3 has 13 residues. The ends were cut back, 3 bases at V and 6 bases at J, with 10 bases in the middle. Germline-derived CDR1 and CDR2 are LNHDA and SQIVND (reference sequence).

This clone showed up many times. The read is 3 residues too short to cover the CDR3 end, so that end is filled in from the germline J gene. The chain combines TRBV5-1 with TRBJ2-5, with 8 bases lining up with TRBD2. V gave up 8 bases and J gave up 2 bases; unmatched junction bases: 8. The V gene's germline CDR1 is SGHRS and CDR2 YFSETQ. CDR3 length: 14 residues. CDR3 region: CASSRLARQETQYF. CDR3 bases read: TGCGCCAGTTCCCGACTAGCGAGACAAGAGACC. The variable domain in full, with the rest retrieved from reference TRBV5-1 and TRBJ2-5, is KAGVTQTPRYLIKTRGQQVTLSCSPISGHRSVSWYQQTPGQGLQFLFEYFSETQRNKGNFPGRFSGRQFSNSRSEMNVSTLELGDSALYLCASSRLARQETQYFGPGTRLLVL.

This clone was picked up many times. The read terminates 3 residues before the CDR3 end, so the remaining end is supplied by the germline J gene. The same CDR3 can be traced to other DNA sequences in this sample. This chain uses TRBV5-1 with TRBJ2-7, with 11 nucleotides matching TRBD1. This CDR3 is built from 16 residues. From germline, CDR1 is SGHRS and CDR2 YFSETQ. With 6 bases clipped from V and 2 bases from J, the junction kept 10 bases outside the gene matches. CDR3 DNA (partial): TGCGCCAGCACCGCCCTGGACAGGGGGCCCCCCTACGAG. Translation gives CASTALDRGPPYE. The whole CDR3 protein is CASTALDRGPPYEQYF.

To note about this clone: It may be a read error: a sequence one base away is much more abundant. Partial CDR3 DNA: TGTGCCAGTAGGACGAGCAGGGGCGAAGCG. Its protein is CASRTSRGEA. In full, the CDR3 is CASRTSRGEAQYF. The genes are TRBV19 and TRBJ2-3, with D tentatively TRBD1 (6 bases). Read coverage stops 3 residues before the CDR3 terminus; the germline J gene supplies the remainder. Germline V lookup: CDR1 LNHDA, CDR2 SQIVND (reference sequence). The CDR3 is 13 residues long.

This clone was detected many times. The sequence runs out 3 residues before the end of the CDR3; the remainder is reconstructed from the germline J gene. The chain links TRBV29-1 to TRBJ1-4, with TRBD1 matching over 8 bases. Germline CDR1 is SQVTM and CDR2 is ANQGSEA. J gave up 7 bases and V 7 bases, and 11 bases lay outside the gene matches. The CDR3 runs 14 residues. The CDR3 reads CSATKTGVGEKLFF. CDR3 bases read: TGCAGCGCTACAAAGACAGGGGTGGGTGAAAAA.

In this sample, this clone turned up many times. The CDR3 DNA, read in part, is TGTGCCAGCAGCCGACAGATGAAAAACTATGGC. Translated: CASSRQMKNYG. The entire CDR3 reads CASSRQMKNYGYTF. The rearrangement links TRBV2 to TRBJ1-2, with a tentative D call TRBD1 (5 bases). From the germline J gene comes the end of the CDR3, since the read stops 3 residues before it. Germline assignment: CDR1 SNHLY and CDR2 FYNNEI. Deletions cut 6 bases from V and 2 bases from J, with 13 bases between. The CDR3 spans 14 residues. Supplemented by reference TRBV2 and TRBJ1-2, the full variable domain reads EPEVTQTPSHQVTQMGQEVILRCVPISNHLYFYWYRQILGQKVEFLVSFYNNEISEKSEIFDDQFSVERPDGSNFTLKIRSTKLEDSAMYFCASSRQMKNYGYTFGSGTRLTVV.

This clone was observed many times. The read ends 3 residues before the CDR3 terminus; that terminus is restored from the germline J gene. The rearrangement links TRBV6-2 or TRBV6-3 to TRBJ2-7; D may correspond to TRBD1 or TRBD2 (5 bases each). The length of the CDR3 is 14 residues. V dropped 7 bases and J dropped 2 bases, with 15 bases sitting between them. Germline CDR1 reads MNHEY; CDR2 reads SVGEGT. The sequenced part of the CDR3 DNA is TGTGCCAGCACCCCAGAGGGGAACCCCTACGAG. Protein product: CASTPEGNPYE. Given in full, the CDR3 is CASTPEGNPYEQYF.

In its sample, this clone was seen many times. The CDR3 extends 3 residues past the end of the read, so its final part is completed from the germline J gene. This chain links TRBV7-9 with TRBJ1-3; D is possibly TRBD1 (5 bases). The germline V gene has CDR1 SEHNR and CDR2 FQNEAQ (reference sequence). The V end lost 6 bases, the J end lost 5 bases, and 17 bases lay between the germline ends. The CDR3 totals 15 residues. The CDR3 DNA, read in part, is TGTGCCAGCAGACAAAACCAGCGGGACCGAAACACC. Amino acids: CASRQNQRDRNT. The CDR3 reads in full as CASRQNQRDRNTIYF. Supplemented by reference TRBV7-9 and TRBJ1-3, the full variable domain reads DTGVSQNPRHKITKRGQNVTFRCDPISEHNRLYWYRQTLGQGPEFLTYFQNEAQLEKSRLLSDRFSAERPKGSFSTLEIQRTEQGDSAMYLCASRQNQRDRNTIYFGEGSWLTVV.

Only a few counts were recorded for this clone. The CDR3 goes on 3 residues after the read ends, and that part is filled in from the germline J gene. The chain joins TRBV5-1 to TRBJ2-2; 9 bases line up with TRBD2. The CDR3 loop spans 17 amino acids. Germline values: CDR1 SGHRS, CDR2 YFSETQ. CDR3 bases read: TGCGCCAGCAGCTTGAAGATAGCGGGAGACTTAAATTCACCG. It codes for CASSLKIAGDLNSP. The entire CDR3 sequence reads CASSLKIAGDLNSPLFF.

Many counts were recorded for this clone. The read ends 3 residues early relative to the CDR3; the germline J gene fills the gap. This chain joins TRBV30 and TRBJ1-1, with TRBD1 matching over 8 bases. Germline V gives CDR1 GTSNPN, CDR2 SVGIG (reference sequence). The CDR3 is 13 residues long. Losses at the gene ends were 3 bases for V and 3 bases for J; bases not matched to a gene: 3. The CDR3 bases that were read are TGTGCCTGGAGGACAGGGGAAGACACTGAA. Amino acid sequence: CAWRTGEDTE. The full CDR3 protein reads CAWRTGEDTEAFF.

This clone was seen at least ten times. Possible read error: a much larger clone is one base away. The read falls 3 residues short of the CDR3 end, and the missing part is taken from the germline J gene. The chain has TRBV29-1 and TRBJ2-4; 9 bases are shared with TRBD1. Germline CDR1 is SQVTM and CDR2 is ANQGSEA. This CDR3 is 13 amino acids long. The sequenced CDR3 bases are TGCAGCGTTGAGGGACAGGGTGAAGGTCTT. This encodes CSVEGQGEGL. Given in full, the CDR3 is CSVEGQGEGLQYF.

A remark on this clone: The observed sequence ends 3 residues before the CDR3 terminus, with the missing tail filled in from the germline J gene. The chain joins TRBV10-3 to TRBJ2-7; a weak D match, TRBD1 (5 bases). V was cut by 3 bases and J by 3 bases, with 21 bases left in between. CDR1 ENHRY and CDR2 SYGVKD come from the germline V gene. The CDR3 runs to 17 residues. The CDR3 sequence is CAISDPKFTGSDYEQYF. The part of the CDR3 DNA that was read is TGTGCCATCAGTGACCCGAAGTTTACAGGCTCGGACTACGAG.

This clone has at least ten counts. The CDR3 end falls 3 residues outside the read, so it is completed with the germline J gene. The chain is built from TRBV19 and TRBJ1-5, with D hard to call. From germline, CDR1 is LNHDA and CDR2 SQIVND (reference sequence). CDR3 length: 15 amino acids. V dropped 8 bases and J dropped 2 bases, with 16 bases sitting between them. The DNA read from the CDR3 is TGTGCCAGTGACCGGACTCTTGGGGGCAATCAGCCC. It codes for CASDRTLGGNQP. In full, the CDR3 is CASDRTLGGNQPQHF.

This clone was seen repeatedly, ten times or more. The read terminates 3 residues ahead of where the CDR3 ends, so the germline J gene completes it. V usage is TRBV5-1 and J usage is TRBJ2-2; TRBD1 is a possible D gene (6 bases). V gave up 4 bases and J gave up 2 bases, with 21 bases separating them. CDR3 length equals 18 residues. Germline V gene data show CDR1 as SGHRS and CDR2 as YFSETQ. The part of the CDR3 DNA that was read is TGCGCCAGCAGCACAGGGTATACGTTGCCCCAAAACACCGGGGAG. It yields the protein CASSTGYTLPQNTGE. The entire CDR3 protein reads CASSTGYTLPQNTGELFF.

This clone came up a few times. The read finishes 3 residues shy of the CDR3 end, and the germline J gene is used to complete it. V is TRBV5-1 and J is TRBJ2-7, with TRBD1 identical over 11 bases. Germline CDR1 is SGHRS and CDR2 is YFSETQ. This CDR3 is 15 amino acids long. V lost 4 bases and J lost 3; bases outside the gene matches: 6. CDR3 DNA, as far as it was read: TGCGCCAGCAGCCCCGGGACAGGGGGGGTCTACGAG. As protein: CASSPGTGGVYE. The entire CDR3 sequence reads CASSPGTGGVYEQYF.

Details on this clone: Compared with germline, one end of the junction differs, possibly owing to a read error. The CDR3: CSSSSLLFEETQYF. CDR3 bases read: TGTTCCAGCAGCTCACTTCTCTTTGAGGAGACC. The V and J genes are TRBV7-9 and TRBJ2-5; D is undetermined. The read ends 3 residues early relative to the CDR3; the germline J gene fills the gap. CDR1 and CDR2 (germline): SEHNR, FQNEAQ (reference sequence). The CDR3 runs 14 residues. The entire variable domain, with the rest obtained from reference TRBV7-9 and TRBJ2-5, is as follows: DTGVSQNPRHKITKRGQNVTFRCDPISEHNRLYWYRQTLGQGPEFLTYFQNEAQLEKSRLLSDRFSAERPKGSFSTLEIQRTEQGDSAMYLCSSSSLLFEETQYFGPGTRLLVL.

This clone was counted many times. Read data end 3 residues before the CDR3 end; the end is taken from the germline J gene. The genes are TRBV10-3 and TRBJ1-2, with D maybe TRBD1 (6 bases). The CDR3 is 12 amino acids. Trimming removed 7 bases from V and 5 bases from J, with 11 bases in between. Germline loops: CDR1 ENHRY, CDR2 SYGVKD. This chain's CDR3 is CAITEQGYGYTF. The CDR3 bases that were read are TGTGCCATCACCGAACAGGGTTATGGC.

This clone was counted many times. The read finishes 3 residues shy of the CDR3 end, and the germline J gene is used to complete it. The rearrangement links TRBV10-1 to TRBJ2-5, with TRBD1 matching over 10 bases. Germline V lookup: CDR1 WNHNN, CDR2 SYGVQD (reference sequence). Trimming took 8 bases from V and 3 from J; bases not matched to a gene: 3. The CDR3 is 13 amino acids. CDR3 sequence: CASAGTGEETQYF. CDR3 DNA (partial): TGCGCCAGCGCTGGGACAGGGGAAGAGACC.

There are many counts of this clone. The read stops 3 residues short of the end of the CDR3; the missing end is completed from the germline J gene. This sequence joins TRBV11-2 and TRBJ2-5, with unresolved D. Germline lookup yields CDR1 SGHAT and CDR2 FQNNGV. The CDR3 consists of 14 residues. V gave up 1 base and J gave up 4 bases, with 10 bases separating them. CDR3 amino acids: CASSLVSTIETQYF. The sequenced part of the CDR3 DNA is TGTGCCAGCAGCTTAGTGTCCACTATAGAGACC.

This clone was counted ten times or more. CDR3 DNA, as far as it was read: TGCGCCAGTTCTTACTGGCGGAGCTCCTACGAG. Its translation: CASSYWRSSYE. The full CDR3 reads CASSYWRSSYEQYF. The J gene is TRBJ2-7, the V gene TRBV10-2; no definite D call. Sequencing ends 3 residues short of the CDR3 end; the germline J gene provides the rest. V shed 9 bases and J shed 0 bases, with 15 bases lying between them. This CDR3 has 14 amino acids. Germline CDR1 reads WSHSY; CDR2 reads SAAADI.

This clone was seen repeatedly, ten times or more. With the read ending 3 residues before the CDR3 end, the germline J gene is used to fill in that end. The chain employs TRBV4-1 and TRBJ1-2, with TRBD1 as a possible D gene (6 bases). Germline V lookup: CDR1 MGHRA, CDR2 YSYEKL. With 0 bases removed from V and 0 bases from J, the gap between germline ends came to 8 bases. This CDR3 comprises 15 residues. The part of the CDR3 DNA that was read is TGCGCCAGCAGCCAAGATCAGGGGTCTAACTATGGC. Translation: CASSQDQGSNYG. The full CDR3 is CASSQDQGSNYGYTF.

This clone has ten or more counts. The read finishes 3 residues shy of the CDR3 end, and the germline J gene is used to complete it. This chain connects TRBV2 to TRBJ1-1; tentative D call: TRBD1 (6 bases). This CDR3 has 12 amino acids. In germline, CDR1 is SNHLY, CDR2 FYNNEI. CDR3 bases read: TGTGCCAGCAGTGGGGGGCAGGTTGTG. Amino acid sequence: CASSGGQVV. The full CDR3 reads CASSGGQVVAFF.